This TCR beta chain emerged from a study of post-analysis software for immune sequencing data. Study as a whole: In terms of disease course, relapsing-remitting, secondary progressive and progressive-relapsing multiple sclerosis were included. Broader study findings: Normalized Chao1 diversity was significantly reduced in patients versus controls. Under the F measure, samples that were prepared in one batch clustered strongly together. The five TRBV segments detected at higher frequency in patients than in controls included TRBV5-6, TRBV5-1 and TRBV20-1.

Notes on this clonotype: The antigen remains undetermined.

The CDR3 runs to 13 residues. Trimming cost V 3 bases and J 7 bases, with 10 bases left between them. Prepared libraries of TCR beta cDNA carried unique molecular identifiers. One entry per CDR3 protein, called by TCRdb with MiXCR from the PCR reads. The sample shows more than 450,000 distinct CDR3 sequences, roughly two fifths of them seen only once. The sequence was obtained from a girl aged 10 to 17 with multiple sclerosis. This chain links TRBV12-3 or TRBV12-4 with TRBJ1-5; D uncertain. The sample was blood. DNA of the CDR3: TGTGCCAGCAGTTTGCGGAGTGAACAGCCCCAGCATTTT. As protein: CASSLRSEQPQHF.